Below, 27 T cell receptor beta chains from the same sample are listed, as sequenced in a study of breast tumors, draining lymph nodes, adjacent tissues. Breast cancer patients provided tissue from their axillary draining lymph nodes. In TCRdb, the multiplex PCR reads were re-called with MiXCR into one record per CDR3 protein. The sample has around 110,000 distinct CDR3 sequences, about 31% seen once. Sequencing was performed on axillary lymph node tissue. The receptors stem from a female donor with breast cancer. Some clones in this sample may be carry-over from other donors' samples.

This clonotype appeared many times. This chain uses TRBV20-1 with TRBJ1-5; 9 bases line up with TRBD1. This CDR3 comprises 14 residues. The ends lost 3 bases at V and 4 bases at J; junction bases unmatched: 4. The V gene's germline CDR1 is DFQATT and CDR2 SNEGSKA (reference sequence). The CDR3 here is CSARGQGPNQPQHF. DNA for the CDR3: TGCAGTGCTAGGGGACAGGGACCTAATCAGCCCCAGCATTTT.

This clonotype was recorded at least ten times. DNA for the CDR3: TGTGCCAGCAGTTTAGGGCATTACCAAGAGACCCAGTACTTC. Encoded protein: CASSLGHYQETQYF. The V gene is TRBV28, the J gene TRBJ2-5; D not resolved. This CDR3 has 14 amino acids. V was clipped by 2 bases and J by 0 bases, with 7 bases between them. CDR1 and CDR2 (germline): MDHEN, SYDVKM.

The sample holds many counts of this clonotype. This chain links TRBV7-9 with TRBJ2-5, with D possibly matching TRBD1 (5 bases). V lost 5 bases to trimming and J lost 10 bases, with 11 bases between them. CDR1 and CDR2 (germline): SEHNR, FQNEAQ (reference sequence). The CDR3 contains 11 residues. The CDR3 protein is CASSIDRGQYF. The CDR3 DNA sequence: TGTGCCAGCAGCATCGACAGAGGCCAGTACTTC.

This clonotype showed up many times. The chain recombines TRBV12-3 or TRBV12-4 with TRBJ2-1; maybe TRBD1 (6 bases). V was trimmed by 3 bases and J by 4 bases, leaving 13 bases between them. The CDR3 consists of 15 residues. The CDR3 reads CASSFFQGTYNEQFF. CDR3 in DNA: TGTGCCAGCAGTTTTTTCCAGGGGACATACAATGAGCAGTTCTTC.

This sequence joins TRBV28 and TRBJ1-3; the match to TRBD1 covers 8 bases. Germline V CDR1 and CDR2: MDHEN, SYDVKM. The length of the CDR3 is 19 residues. After removal of 5 bases from V and 8 bases from J, the junction contained 23 bases not matched to a gene. The chain's CDR3 is CASSNPQTARGQGPDTIYF. The DNA of the CDR3 is TGTGCCAGCAGTAACCCCCAAACCGCCCGAGGACAGGGACCCGACACCATATATTTT.

The chain uses TRBV28 and TRBJ1-5; D possibly corresponds to TRBD1 (6 bases). The CDR3 contains 13 residues. The V end lost 6 bases, the J end lost 5 bases, and 11 bases lay between the germline ends. Germline V gives CDR1 MDHEN, CDR2 SYDVKM. Written as DNA, the CDR3 is TGTGCCAGCAGGAGGGGGGTTCATCAGCCCCAGCATTTT. Its protein is CASRRGVHQPQHF. The variable domain in full, with the rest retrieved from reference TRBV28 and TRBJ1-5, is DVKVTQSSRYLVKRTGEKVFLECVQDMDHENMFWYRQDPGLGLRLIYFSYDVKMKEKGDIPEGYSVSREKKERFSLILESASTNQTSMYLCASRRGVHQPQHFGDGTRLSIL.

Remarks on this clonotype: Being one base from a much bigger clone, this may be a read error. The chain joins TRBV19 to TRBJ1-1; 11 bases are shared with TRBD1. This CDR3 is built from 12 residues. Germline lookup yields CDR1 LNHDA and CDR2 SQIVND (reference sequence). As DNA, the CDR3 is TGTGCCGGTAGTAGGGACAGGGGGAGAGCTTTCTTT. This translates into CAGSRDRGRAFF. Full variable domain (missing parts from reference TRBV19 and TRBJ1-1): DGGITQSPKYLFRKEGQNVTLSCEQNLNHDAMYWYRQDPGQGLRLIYYSQIVNDFQKGDIAEGYSVSREKKESFPLTVTSAQKNPTAFYLCAGSRDRGRAFFGQGTRLTVV.

This clonotype was seen once. The chain combines TRBV7-9 with TRBJ1-2; D is ambiguous. This CDR3 region has 15 residues. Germline V gene data show CDR1 as SEHNR and CDR2 as FQNEAQ (reference sequence). The V end was cut by 1 base, the J end by 4 bases, with 13 bases between. DNA of the CDR3: TGTGCCAGCAGCTTAGGGGAAGGGTGGGCCTATGGCTACACCTTC. Protein product: CASSLGEGWAYGYTF.

This clonotype was counted at least ten times. The chain combines TRBV27 with TRBJ1-2; D is perhaps TRBD1 (5 bases). This CDR3 contains 13 residues. The V end lost 4 bases, the J end lost 2 bases, and 8 bases lay between the germline ends. Looked up from germline, CDR1 is MNHEY and CDR2 is SMNVEV (reference sequence). The CDR3 region has the DNA TGTGCCAGCAGTTATCAGGGCAACTATGGCTACACCTTC. Its protein product is CASSYQGNYGYTF.

The chain employs TRBV11-2 and TRBJ2-2; possibly TRBD2 for D (5 bases). Germline values: CDR1 SGHAT, CDR2 FQNNGV. The CDR3 has 14 amino acids. The V end was cut by 11 bases, the J end by 5 bases, with 18 bases between. In nucleotides, the CDR3 is TGTGCCGGCAAGACTACGGCTGGGACCGGGGAGCTGTTTTTT. It yields the protein CAGKTTAGTGELFF.

This clonotype showed up many times. The chain employs TRBV7-8 and TRBJ2-7; weak D call: TRBD1 (6 bases). CDR1 is SGHVS and CDR2 is FQNEAQ in the germline V gene. The CDR3 length is 13 residues. The V gene lost 5 bases and the J gene lost 8 bases, with 16 bases spanning the gap. CDR3 sequence (DNA): TGTGCCAGCAGCCCCCGGGAACAGGGCAAGCAGTACTTC. It codes for CASSPREQGKQYF.

About this clonotype itself: A much larger clonotype is one base distant, so this may be a read error. The CDR3 end shows no conserved phenylalanine or tryptophan, and so a read error is likely. CDR3: CASISGRLTSGNTIYS. In nucleotides, the CDR3 is TGTGCCAGTATCTCGGGACGCCTGACCTCTGGAAACACCATATATTCT. V gene TRBV19 combines with J gene TRBJ1-3, with D possibly TRBD1 on 5 matching bases. The germline V and J ends were trimmed by 7 bases and 0 bases, with 16 bases remaining between them. Germline values: CDR1 LNHDA, CDR2 SQIVND (reference sequence). CDR3 length: 16 amino acids.

This clonotype was seen at least ten times. The rearrangement links TRBV6-1 to TRBJ1-4; D unresolved. The CDR3 extends over 15 amino acids. In germline, CDR1 is MNHNS, CDR2 SASEGT. The germline V and J ends were trimmed by 7 bases and 7 bases, with 19 bases remaining between them. CDR3 region: CASTPIEGGGEKLFF. The CDR3, as DNA: TGTGCCAGCACCCCAATAGAGGGAGGAGGTGAAAAACTGTTTTTT.

About this clonotype itself: One base away lies a much larger clone, so this may be a sequencing read error. The gene calls are TRBV6-5 and TRBJ1-2; D possibly corresponds to TRBD1 (5 bases). Germline CDR1 reads MNHEY; CDR2 reads SVGAGI. The CDR3 has 13 residues. This CDR3 is CASSHSGDCGYTF. CDR3 DNA: TGTGCCAGCAGTCACTCGGGGGACTGTGGCTACACCTTC.

This clonotype appeared many times. The rearrangement links TRBV20-1 to TRBJ1-2; D is ambiguous. The germline CDR1 and CDR2 sequences are DFQATT and SNEGSKA (reference sequence). The CDR3 is made up of 9 amino acids. The V end lost 4 bases, the J end lost 8 bases, and 5 bases lay between the germline ends. CDR3 region: CSATEGYTF. CDR3 DNA: TGCAGTGCTACGGAAGGCTACACCTTC.

In this sample, this clonotype turned up many times. V usage is TRBV6-1 and J usage is TRBJ2-3; the D gene is possibly TRBD2 (6 bases). CDR1 is MNHNS, CDR2 SASEGT, per germline. Trimming cost V 6 bases and J 0 bases, with 19 bases left between them. CDR3 length: 17 amino acids. CDR3 sequence (DNA): TGTGCCAGCAGACCCAATCAGGGAGGAGGAAGCACAGATACGCAGTATTTT. Protein product: CASRPNQGGGSTDTQYF.

This clonotype was recorded a few times. The rearrangement joins TRBV6-2 or TRBV6-3 to TRBJ2-2, with D possibly being TRBD1 or TRBD2 (5 bases each). Between the trimmed V and J ends, which lost 2 bases and 7 bases, there was a span of 11 bases. Per germline, CDR1 MNHEY and CDR2 SVGEGT. The CDR3 consists of 14 residues. The CDR3 coding sequence is TGTGCCAGCAGTTACAACGGGGCAAGCGGGGAGCTGTTTTTT. Its protein is CASSYNGASGELFF.

There are many counts of this clonotype. The V call is TRBV5-1, the J call TRBJ2-7; 9 bases map to TRBD1. The CDR3 runs 14 residues. Germline V CDR1 and CDR2: SGHRS, YFSETQ. J gave up 12 bases and V 3 bases, and 13 bases lay outside the gene matches. The CDR3 nucleotides read TGCGCCAGCAGCTCAAACGGACAGGGGCCGTGGTCGTACTTC. Its protein product is CASSSNGQGPWSYF.

The chain couples TRBV6-2 or TRBV6-3 to TRBJ2-7, with 7 bases aligning to TRBD2. J gave up 0 bases and V 4 bases, and 3 bases lay outside the gene matches. The CDR3 has 14 amino acids. CDR1 MNHEY and CDR2 SVGEGT come from the germline V gene. CDR3 protein: CASSSQRGSYEQYF. Here the CDR3 DNA reads TGTGCCAGCAGTTCTCAGCGGGGCTCCTACGAGCAGTACTTC.

This clonotype was seen only a few times. V usage is TRBV27 and J usage is TRBJ2-1; 13 bases match TRBD2. J lost 2 bases, V lost 2 bases, and 3 bases had no gene match. In germline, CDR1 is MNHEY, CDR2 SMNVEV (reference sequence). There are 17 residues in the CDR3. The CDR3 DNA sequence: TGTGCCAGCAGTTTACGACTAGCGGGGGGAACCTACAATGAGCAGTTCTTC. It encodes CASSLRLAGGTYNEQFF.

This clonotype has a count of ten or more. This sequence joins TRBV10-3 and TRBJ2-5, with 7 bases matching TRBD2. Trimming cost V 2 bases and J 3 bases; bases outside gene matches: 9. The CDR3 runs 16 residues. Per the germline V gene, CDR1 is ENHRY and CDR2 is SYGVKD. The DNA of the CDR3 is TGTGCCATCAGTGAGAAGTCATTGAGCGGGGAAGAGACCCAGTACTTC. It is translated as CAISEKSLSGEETQYF.

In this sample, this clonotype turned up many times. This chain joins TRBV12-3 or TRBV12-4 and TRBJ1-5; tentatively, D is TRBD1 (6 bases). The CDR3 runs 14 residues. Trimming took off 5 bases at V and 7 bases at J, with 15 bases between the two ends. DNA of the CDR3: TGTGCCAGCAGTCCCGGGGGGGGCTACCAGCCCCAGCATTTT. Protein sequence: CASSPGGGYQPQHF.

This clonotype came up many times. The CDR3 loop is CASSSSLSGEYF. The CDR3 coding sequence is TGTGCCAGCAGTTCATCGCTCAGCGGGGAGTACTTC. The J gene is TRBJ2-7, the V gene TRBV6-5; 7 bases align to TRBD2. J lost 11 bases, V lost 4 bases, and 8 bases had no gene match. Germline V gene lookup returns CDR1 MNHEY and CDR2 SVGAGI. The CDR3 is 12 amino acids.

The chain couples TRBV10-3 to TRBJ1-5; D is unresolved. CDR1 and CDR2 (germline): ENHRY, SYGVKD. This CDR3 region has 12 residues. V lost 3 bases, J lost 1 base, and 1 base lay in between. CDR3 loop: CAISDSNQPQHF. CDR3 DNA sequence: TGTGCCATCAGTGACAGCAATCAGCCCCAGCATTTT.

This clonotype was observed at least ten times. The chain uses TRBV20-1 and TRBJ2-2; perhaps TRBD1 as D (5 bases). The CDR3 sequence is 17 residues long. The V end was cut by 2 bases, the J end by 4 bases, with 20 bases between. Germline assignment: CDR1 DFQATT and CDR2 SNEGSKA (reference sequence). CDR3 DNA sequence: TGCAGTGCTAGAAAGGGGTTCGCCTTCCTCGGCACCGGGGAGCTGTTTTTT. Translation gives CSARKGFAFLGTGELFF.

This clonotype occurred a few times. This rearrangement joins TRBV20-1 to TRBJ1-1; 9 positions match TRBD1. V shed 2 bases and J 7 bases; nucleotides not matched to a gene: 17. CDR1 and CDR2 from the germline V gene are DFQATT and SNEGSKA (reference sequence). The CDR3 totals 17 residues. CDR3 region: CSARPPGQGRRDSEAFF. The CDR3 DNA reads TGCAGTGCTAGACCCCCGGGACAGGGAAGGAGGGACAGTGAAGCTTTCTTT.

For this clonotype: A read error is likely, as this CDR3 ends without the conserved phenylalanine or tryptophan. V gene TRBV5-6 combines with J gene TRBJ1-6; 9 positions match TRBD1. The CDR3 loop spans 14 amino acids. CDR1 and CDR2 (germline): SGHDT, YYEEEE. The CDR3 coding sequence is TGTGTCAGCAGCTCGGACAGGGGACGCTCACCCCTCCACGTT. It encodes CVSSSDRGRSPLHV.